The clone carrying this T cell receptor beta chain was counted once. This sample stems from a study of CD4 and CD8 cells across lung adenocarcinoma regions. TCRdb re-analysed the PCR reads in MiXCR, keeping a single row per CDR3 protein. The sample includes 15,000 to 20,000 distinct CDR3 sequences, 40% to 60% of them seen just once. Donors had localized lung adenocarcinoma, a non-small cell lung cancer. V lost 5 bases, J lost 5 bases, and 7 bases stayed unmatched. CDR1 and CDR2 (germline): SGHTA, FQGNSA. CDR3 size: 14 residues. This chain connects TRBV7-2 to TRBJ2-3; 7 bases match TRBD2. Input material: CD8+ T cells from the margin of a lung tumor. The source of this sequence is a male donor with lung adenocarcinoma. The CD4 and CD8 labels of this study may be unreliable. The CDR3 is CASSPRGRGDTQYF. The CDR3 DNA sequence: TGTGCCAGCAGCCCTCGCGGGAGAGGAGATACGCAGTATTTT.